This T cell receptor beta chain was captured in a study of monozygotic twins with inflammatory bowel disease. Researchers ran eight separate cDNA reactions for each sample. Each CDR3 protein gets one entry in TCRdb, which reprocessed the 5' RACE reads and gives no DNA. The table counts a few hundred thousand distinct CDR3 sequences; approximately 2.4% lies in the top ten. Study-level points and caveats: Repertoire likeness was no different across concordant and discordant twins, perhaps owing to restricted power. Using the inverse Simpson index, IBD patients had lower TCRbeta diversity than healthy co-twins.

The CDR3 totals 19 residues. The V gene's germline CDR1 is LGHNA and CDR2 YSLEER. Details on this clonotype: Its specificity is not known.

This TCR came from a human donor with ulcerative colitis or Crohn's disease, or a healthy co-twin of an affected twin (not recorded which). The J gene is TRBJ1-3, the V gene TRBV4-3; the TCRdb D gene call, TRBD1, has no DNA to confirm it. The material sequenced was blood. CDR3: CASSQEWIGGAFPGNTIYF.